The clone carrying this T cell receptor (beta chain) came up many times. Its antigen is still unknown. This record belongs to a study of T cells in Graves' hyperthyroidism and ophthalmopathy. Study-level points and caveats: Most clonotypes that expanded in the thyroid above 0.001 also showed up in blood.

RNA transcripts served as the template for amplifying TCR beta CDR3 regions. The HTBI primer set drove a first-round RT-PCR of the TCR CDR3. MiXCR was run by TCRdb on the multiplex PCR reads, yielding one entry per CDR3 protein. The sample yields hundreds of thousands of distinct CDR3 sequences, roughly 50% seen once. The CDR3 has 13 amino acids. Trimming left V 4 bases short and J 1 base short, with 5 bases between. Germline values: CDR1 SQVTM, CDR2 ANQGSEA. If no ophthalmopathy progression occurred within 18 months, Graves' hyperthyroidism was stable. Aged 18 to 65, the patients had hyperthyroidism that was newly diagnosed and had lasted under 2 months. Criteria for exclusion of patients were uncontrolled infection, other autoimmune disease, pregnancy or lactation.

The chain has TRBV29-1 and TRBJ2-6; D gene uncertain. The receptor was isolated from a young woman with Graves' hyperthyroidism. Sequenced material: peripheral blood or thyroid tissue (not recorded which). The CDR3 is CSVVISGANVLTF. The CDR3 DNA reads TGCAGCGTTGTCATATCTGGGGCCAACGTCCTGACTTTC.